This T cell receptor beta chain came from a study of blood T cell repertoires in COVID-19. Study context: Samples taken during acute and convalescent COVID-19 were collected in the United States, Italy and Spain.

The method was immunoSEQ multiplex PCR; TCRdb's version includes in-frame clones alone and lacks a portion of them. The sample comprises approximately 34,000 clones, around 86% of which are singletons, and 11% to 15% rests with the top ten. The CDR3 has 14 amino acids. Germline assignment: CDR1 DFQATT and CDR2 SNEGSKA (reference sequence). Losses at the gene ends were 3 bases for V and 7 bases for J; bases not matched to a gene: 8. The chain carries TRBV20-1 and TRBJ2-1; TRBD2 aligns across 8 bases. The sequencing input was peripheral blood. The clonotype was recovered from a man between 60 and 75 years old with active COVID-19. The CDR3 DNA follows: TGCAGTGCTAGTAGCGGGGAGATAGGTAATGAGCAGTTCTTC. It specifies CSASSGEIGNEQFF.